Following are 22 T cell receptor beta chains from one sample sequenced in a study of CD8 T cells in ankylosing spondylitis. One entry per CDR3 protein results from TCRdb running MiXCR on the 5' RACE reads. Among around 340,000 distinct CDR3 sequences listed, 20% were seen once. The specimen was blood, either unsorted or a sorted T cell fraction (not recorded which). The receptors here all came from a male donor with ankylosing spondylitis or in good health (not recorded which).

The chain has TRBV6-5 and TRBJ2-5; 9 bases are a match to TRBD1. In germline, CDR1 is MNHEY, CDR2 SVGAGI. The CDR3 sequence is 14 residues long. V was clipped by 4 bases and J by 5 bases; unmatched bases: 5. The chain's CDR3 is CASSSTGGWETQYF. The CDR3 DNA follows: TGTGCCAGCAGTTCCACAGGGGGCTGGGAGACCCAGTACTTC.

J is TRBJ2-1 and V is TRBV14; no clear D gene. The CDR3 covers 14 residues. Germline values: CDR1 SGHDN, CDR2 FVKESK. V was cut by 1 base and J by 5 bases, with 9 bases left in between. The CDR3: CASSQVLPDNEQFF. CDR3 coding DNA: TGTGCCAGCAGCCAAGTTCTCCCGGACAATGAGCAGTTCTTC.

This clonotype occurred many times. This chain links TRBV10-3 with TRBJ2-7; possible D gene TRBD1, 7 bases. V lost 3 bases, J lost 2 bases, and 14 bases lay in between. The CDR3 runs 15 residues. CDR1 ENHRY and CDR2 SYGVKD come from the germline V gene. DNA of the CDR3: TGTGCCATCAGTGACGGCCAGGGGGGAACCTACGAGCAGTACTTC. It yields the protein CAISDGQGGTYEQYF.

This clonotype was detected a few times. The CDR3 is CAISFDRPYEQYF. CDR3 nucleotide sequence: TGTGCCATCAGTTTCGACAGACCCTACGAGCAGTACTTC. This rearrangement joins TRBV10-3 to TRBJ2-7; D might be TRBD1 (5 bases). This CDR3 has 13 residues. Trimming cost V 5 bases and J 2 bases, with 10 bases left between them. Germline V gene lookup returns CDR1 ENHRY and CDR2 SYGVKD.

This clonotype was detected a few times. The J gene is TRBJ2-7, the V gene TRBV14; no clear D. The CDR3 consists of 12 residues. Per germline, CDR1 SGHDN and CDR2 FVKESK. Trimming removed 0 bases from V and 6 bases from J, with 6 bases in between. The CDR3 here is CASSQDHPEQYF. The CDR3 coding sequence is TGTGCCAGCAGCCAAGACCATCCCGAGCAGTACTTC.

The chain employs TRBV20-1 and TRBJ2-1; D uncertain. V dropped 1 base and J dropped 9 bases, with 10 bases sitting between them. CDR1 and CDR2 from the germline V gene are DFQATT and SNEGSKA (reference sequence). This CDR3 has 12 residues. Here the CDR3 reads CSARGQLVEQFF. CDR3 in DNA: TGCAGTGCTAGAGGCCAGTTAGTTGAGCAGTTCTTC.

J is TRBJ2-7 and V is TRBV20-1, with 9 bases lining up with TRBD1. Germline assignment: CDR1 DFQATT and CDR2 SNEGSKA (reference sequence). The CDR3 runs to 14 residues. V lost 2 bases to trimming and J lost 2 bases; unmatched junction nucleotides: 4. The CDR3 loop is CSARRDREPYEQYF. DNA for the CDR3: TGCAGTGCTAGAAGGGACAGGGAGCCCTACGAGCAGTACTTC.

This clonotype has at least ten counts. This chain connects TRBV5-1 to TRBJ2-7, with TRBD1 matching over 8 bases. Germline-derived CDR1 and CDR2 are SGHRS and YFSETQ. Trimming at V came to 4 bases and at J to 3 bases, leaving 3 bases not matched to a gene. The CDR3 runs 13 residues. The CDR3 nucleotides read TGCGCCAGCAGCGAACAGGGGGTCTACGAGCAGTACTTC. Protein product: CASSEQGVYEQYF.

The CDR3 loop reads CSAAQGSSEKLFF. CDR3 sequence (DNA): TGCAGCGCCGCGCAGGGATCTAGTGAAAAACTGTTTTTT. The chain carries TRBV29-1 and TRBJ1-4, with D tentatively TRBD1 (5 bases). Per germline, CDR1 SQVTM and CDR2 ANQGSEA. V was shortened by 7 bases and J by 7 bases, with 16 bases between the two germline ends. This CDR3 contains 13 residues.

This clonotype was counted between two and nine times. The chain's CDR3 is CSGRTENEKLFF. CDR3 bases: TGCAGCGGCCGGACGGAAAATGAAAAACTGTTTTTT. The chain is built from TRBV29-1 and TRBJ1-4, with D hard to call. V was shortened by 7 bases and J by 5 bases, with 11 bases between the two germline ends. CDR1 and CDR2 (germline): SQVTM, ANQGSEA. This CDR3 has 12 amino acids.

The chain uses TRBV10-3 and TRBJ1-1; 11 nucleotides align to TRBD1. CDR3 size: 14 residues. Germline CDR1 and CDR2: ENHRY and SYGVKD. With 10 bases clipped from V and 3 bases from J, the junction kept 7 bases outside the gene matches. The CDR3 DNA reads TGTGCCAGCGAAAGGGACAGGGGGTACACTGAAGCTTTCTTT. Amino acids: CASERDRGYTEAFF.

The chain carries TRBV27 and TRBJ2-1, with 10 bases identical to TRBD2. The CDR3 is 18 amino acids. Per germline, CDR1 MNHEY and CDR2 SMNVEV (reference sequence). The V and J ends lost 4 bases and 0 bases, in that order; junction bases with no gene match: 9. CDR3 DNA: TGTGCCAGCAGTTCCCCGCTAGCGGGGGCCGGCTCCTACAATGAGCAGTTCTTC. As protein: CASSSPLAGAGSYNEQFF.

This clonotype was recorded a few times. V is TRBV16 and J is TRBJ2-7; possible D gene TRBD1, 5 bases. The CDR3 sequence is 13 residues long. V dropped 1 base and J dropped 5 bases, with 9 bases sitting between them. Germline CDR1 KGHSY, CDR2 FQNENV. CDR3 nucleotide sequence: TGTGCCAGCAGCCAATGGGGCCAGAACGAGCAGTACTTC. This translates into CASSQWGQNEQYF.

A few counts support this clonotype. The chain uses TRBV12-3 or TRBV12-4 and TRBJ2-1; D tentatively fits TRBD1 or TRBD2 (5 bases each). V was trimmed by 6 bases and J by 2 bases, leaving 20 bases between them. The CDR3 runs 17 residues. CDR3 sequence reads: CASSNQPGPKPYNEQFF. CDR3 sequence (DNA): TGTGCCAGCAGCAACCAACCGGGGCCAAAGCCCTACAATGAGCAGTTCTTC.

This clonotype was seen a handful of times. The chain couples TRBV20-1 to TRBJ2-7; weak D call: TRBD2 (6 bases). The V gene's germline CDR1 is DFQATT and CDR2 SNEGSKA (reference sequence). Trimming left V 1 base short and J 2 bases short, with 12 bases between. The CDR3 length is 14 residues. The CDR3 here is CSARGGAGTYEQYF. In nucleotides, the CDR3 is TGCAGTGCTAGAGGCGGGGCAGGGACCTACGAGCAGTACTTC.

This clonotype was picked up a small number of times. The chain couples TRBV12-3 or TRBV12-4 to TRBJ2-1; 9 bases are shared with TRBD2. The CDR3 is 16 residues long. V shed 6 bases and J 7 bases; nucleotides not matched to a gene: 13. The CDR3 nucleotides read TGTGCCAGCAGCCCAAGGGAGCGGGGGGAATTTAATGAGCAGTTCTTC. Encoded protein: CASSPRERGEFNEQFF.

V gene TRBV5-6 combines with J gene TRBJ2-3; unclear D gene. The CDR3 loop spans 16 amino acids. V was pared by 1 base and J by 2 bases, with 14 bases between. Looked up from germline, CDR1 is SGHDT and CDR2 is YYEEEE. CDR3 loop: CASSLSSWANTDTQYF. In nucleotides, the CDR3 is TGTGCCAGCAGCTTGTCCTCTTGGGCAAACACAGATACGCAGTATTTT.

The V and J genes are TRBV5-6 and TRBJ2-3, with a weak D call TRBD1 (6 bases). The CDR3 is 16 amino acids. V lost 4 bases and J lost 0, with 15 bases in between. In germline, CDR1 is SGHDT, CDR2 YYEEEE. Here the CDR3 DNA reads TGTGCCAGCAGCGCTAGGACAGACCCTAGCACAGATACGCAGTATTTT. Protein product: CASSARTDPSTDTQYF.

The chain is built from TRBV20-1 and TRBJ2-1; D remains ambiguous. This CDR3 has 15 amino acids. Per germline, CDR1 DFQATT and CDR2 SNEGSKA (reference sequence). Between the trimmed V and J ends, which lost 3 bases and 0 bases, there was a span of 12 bases. The CDR3 loop is CSARDPDGSYNEQFF. The CDR3 region has the DNA TGCAGTGCTAGGGACCCCGATGGCTCCTACAATGAGCAGTTCTTC.

Regarding this clonotype: At one end the junction does not follow the germline gene, possibly because of a read error. The chain carries TRBV5-6 and TRBJ2-7; D is possibly TRBD2 (5 bases). This CDR3 spans 14 amino acids. Germline-derived CDR1 and CDR2 are SGHDT and YYEEEE. Written as DNA, the CDR3 is TGTGCCATCAGCCCCGGGATCGGATCCTACGAGCAGTACTTC. Translation gives CAISPGIGSYEQYF.

This clonotype has a handful of counts. CDR3 loop: CASSSSGTSGGWTDTQYF. The CDR3 DNA is TGTGCCAGCAGTTCCTCCGGGACTAGCGGGGGTTGGACAGATACGCAGTATTTT. V usage is TRBV28 and J usage is TRBJ2-3; 14 bases align to TRBD2. The V and J ends lost 4 bases and 3 bases, in that order; junction bases with no gene match: 9. This CDR3 region has 18 residues. Germline V gene lookup returns CDR1 MDHEN and CDR2 SYDVKM.

This chain links TRBV7-9 with TRBJ2-1, with 9 bases fitting TRBD1. Germline CDR1 SEHNR, CDR2 FQNEAQ (reference sequence). CDR3 length equals 17 residues. With 5 bases clipped from V and 2 bases from J, the junction kept 10 bases outside the gene matches. The CDR3 protein is CASSPGAGTGPYNEQFF. The DNA for the CDR3 is TGTGCCAGCAGCCCCGGGGCCGGGACAGGGCCCTACAATGAGCAGTTCTTC.